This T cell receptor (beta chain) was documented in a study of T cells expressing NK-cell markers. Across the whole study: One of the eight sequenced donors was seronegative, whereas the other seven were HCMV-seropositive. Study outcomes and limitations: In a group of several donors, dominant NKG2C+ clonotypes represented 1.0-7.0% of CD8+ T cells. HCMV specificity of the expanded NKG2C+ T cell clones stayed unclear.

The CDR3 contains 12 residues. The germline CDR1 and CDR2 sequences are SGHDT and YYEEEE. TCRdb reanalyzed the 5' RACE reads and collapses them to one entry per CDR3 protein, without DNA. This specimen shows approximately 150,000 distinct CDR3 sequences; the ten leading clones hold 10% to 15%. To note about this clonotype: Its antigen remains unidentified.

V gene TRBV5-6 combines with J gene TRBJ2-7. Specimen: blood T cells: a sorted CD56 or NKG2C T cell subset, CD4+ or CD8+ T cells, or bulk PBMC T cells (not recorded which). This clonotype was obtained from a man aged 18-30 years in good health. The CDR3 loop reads CASSLRLYEQYF.